These 21 T cell receptor beta chains were sequenced from one sample in a study of blood T cell repertoires in COVID-19. The assay was immunoSEQ multiplex PCR, and TCRdb's table has in-frame clones only and misses some. In the table there are over 100,000 clones, approximately 82% of which are singletons. The sequenced sample consisted of peripheral blood. The receptors originated from a woman over 75 with active or convalescent COVID-19.

The chain has TRBV14 and TRBJ2-5; D gene unclear. Trimming took 2 bases from V and 1 from J, leaving 8 bases between them. This CDR3 spans 14 amino acids. CDR1 SGHDN and CDR2 FVKESK come from the germline V gene. The chain's CDR3 is CASSQQNRQETQYF. The CDR3 bases are TGTGCCAGCAGCCAACAGAACCGCCAAGAGACCCAGTACTTC.

The rearrangement uses TRBV5-1 and TRBJ1-1; D uncertain. This CDR3 contains 15 residues. Trimming removed 0 bases at V and 2 bases at J, with 11 bases between. Germline V gene data show CDR1 as SGHRS and CDR2 as YFSETQ. Here the CDR3 reads CASSLEASRNTEAFF. The CDR3, as DNA: TGCGCCAGCAGCTTGGAAGCTAGCAGAAACACTGAAGCTTTCTTT.

The V gene is TRBV7-9, the J gene TRBJ2-1; 12 nucleotides match TRBD2. The germline V gene encodes CDR1 SEHNR and CDR2 FQNEAQ (reference sequence). The V gene end was trimmed by 4 bases and the J gene end by 10 bases; junction bases not matched to a gene: 5. This CDR3 spans 14 amino acids. The CDR3 sequence is CASSWTSGVQEQFF. CDR3 sequence (DNA): TGTGCCAGCAGCTGGACTAGCGGGGTACAGGAGCAGTTCTTC.

In this sample, this clone turned up a few times. The junction and the germline gene differ at one end; a read error may be behind it. J is TRBJ2-1 and V is TRBV4-2; TRBD2 aligns across 10 bases. The CDR3 contains 17 residues. Germline CDR1 LGHNA, CDR2 YNFKEQ. The CDR3 here is CASSQEASGSALNGQFF. CDR3 DNA sequence: TGTGCCAGCAGCCAGGAAGCTAGCGGGAGTGCTTTAAATGGGCAGTTCTTC.

Comments on this clone: Just one base apart from a much larger clone, this may be a read error. This sequence joins TRBV6-5 and TRBJ1-3; D gene uncertain. CDR1 is MNHEY, CDR2 SVGAGI, per germline. This CDR3 is built from 16 residues. The CDR3 DNA sequence: TGTGTCAGCAGTTACTCACCCCGGGTCTCTGGAAACACCATATATTTT. Protein: CVSSYSPRVSGNTIYF.

This clone was picked up one time. The genes are TRBV24-1 and TRBJ2-3; TRBD1 aligns across 8 bases. Germline V gene data show CDR1 as KGHDR and CDR2 as SFDVKD. The CDR3 consists of 18 residues. J was trimmed by 0 bases and V by 0 bases; bases with no gene match: 7. CDR3 nucleotide sequence: TGTGCCACCAGTGATTTGCAGGGGGCAGCAACTAGCACAGATACGCAGTATTTT. Translated: CATSDLQGAATSTDTQYF.

This clone was observed many times. The chain carries TRBV7-2 and TRBJ1-4; 11 positions match TRBD1. Germline values: CDR1 SGHTA, CDR2 FQGNSA. The junction had 5 bases not matched to a gene; V was cut back by 4 bases and J by 7 bases. CDR3 length equals 15 residues. DNA of the CDR3: TGTGCCAGCAGCTGGGGGACAGGGGGTAGTGAAAAACTGTTTTTT. Its translation is CASSWGTGGSEKLFF.

The chain uses TRBV6-5 and TRBJ1-1; 7 nucleotides align to TRBD1. The CDR3 runs to 14 residues. With V trimmed by 8 bases and J by 1 base, 7 bases remained unmatched. Germline V CDR1 and CDR2: MNHEY, SVGAGI. DNA of the CDR3: TGTGCCAGCGGACAGGTGACCCCGAACACTGAAGCTTTCTTT. It translates to CASGQVTPNTEAFF.

This clone has more than one count but fewer than ten. This chain joins TRBV29-1 and TRBJ1-5, with unresolved D. The ends were cut back, 6 bases at V and 4 bases at J, with 13 bases in the middle. The germline V gene encodes CDR1 SQVTM and CDR2 ANQGSEA. The CDR3 runs 13 residues. The CDR3 sequence: CSVSLSENQPQHF. The CDR3 region has the DNA TGCAGCGTAAGCTTAAGTGAAAATCAGCCCCAGCATTTT.

The rearrangement uses TRBV18 and TRBJ1-3, with no clear D. Germline lookup yields CDR1 KGHSH and CDR2 LQKENI. Trimming removed 1 base at V and 0 bases at J, with 10 bases between. The CDR3 covers 16 residues. CDR3 sequence reads: CASSPRSTSSGNTIYF. The CDR3 bases are TGTGCCAGCTCACCACGATCAACGAGCTCTGGAAACACCATATATTTT.

The V call is TRBV3-1 (or the pseudogene TRBV3-2), the J call TRBJ1-2, with D uncertain. Germline V gene lookup returns CDR1 LGHDT and CDR2 YNNKEL (reference sequence). V lost 5 bases to trimming and J lost 4 bases, with 14 bases between them. CDR3 size: 14 residues. CDR3 residues: CASSAGVGRYGYTF. For the CDR3, the DNA is TGTGCCAGCAGCGCGGGAGTCGGACGCTATGGCTACACCTTC.

The chain combines TRBV19 with TRBJ1-5; weak D call: TRBD1 (6 bases). V lost 5 bases and J lost 1, with 12 bases in between. The CDR3 length is 15 residues. The V gene's germline CDR1 is LNHDA and CDR2 SQIVND (reference sequence). CDR3 nucleotides: TGTGCCAGTAGTGGGGGCAACAGGAGCAATCAGCCCCAGCATTTT. Amino acids: CASSGGNRSNQPQHF. Full variable domain (rest looked up from reference TRBV19 and TRBJ1-5): DGGITQSPKYLFRKEGQNVTLSCEQNLNHDAMYWYRQDPGQGLRLIYYSQIVNDFQKGDIAEGYSVSREKKESFPLTVTSAQKNPTAFYLCASSGGNRSNQPQHFGDGTRLSIL.

In this sample, this clone turned up a few times. The gene calls are TRBV3-1 (or the pseudogene TRBV3-2) and TRBJ1-1; D call uncertain. Trimming pared 4 bases from V and 7 bases from J, leaving 7 bases between. The CDR3 is 11 residues long. Per germline, CDR1 LGHDT and CDR2 YNNKEL (reference sequence). DNA for the CDR3: TGTGCCAGCAGCCGACGACTTGAAGCTTTCTTT. This encodes CASSRRLEAFF.

This sequence joins TRBV12-3 or TRBV12-4 and TRBJ2-5, with a possible D match to TRBD1 (5 bases). The CDR3 sequence is 12 residues long. Trimming cost V 2 bases and J 13 bases, with 14 bases left between them. Written as DNA, the CDR3 is TGTGCCAGCAGTTTACGCCCCTTAGGGGCGTACTTC. It encodes CASSLRPLGAYF.

This clone appeared a few times. The sample carries other DNA sequences with the same CDR3. This chain joins TRBV7-9 and TRBJ2-7, with 7 bases matching TRBD1. Germline lookup yields CDR1 SEHNR and CDR2 FQNEAQ (reference sequence). The length of the CDR3 is 15 residues. The junction had 5 bases not matched to a gene; V was cut back by 3 bases and J by 0 bases. The CDR3: CASSFRGSSSYEQYF. The CDR3, as DNA: TGTGCCAGCAGCTTCAGGGGGTCGAGCTCCTACGAGCAGTACTTC.

This chain uses TRBV27 with TRBJ2-1; 12 bases agree with TRBD2. V trimming: 2 bases; J trimming: 6 bases; junction bases outside the gene matches: 8. This CDR3 is built from 17 residues. CDR1 is MNHEY, CDR2 SMNVEV, per germline (reference sequence). CDR3 protein: CASSLETSGSRVNEQFF. The CDR3 nucleotides are TGTGCCAGCAGTTTAGAGACTAGCGGGAGCAGGGTCAATGAGCAGTTCTTC.

The V gene is TRBV5-6, the J gene TRBJ2-3, with 7 bases fitting TRBD1. Germline CDR1 reads SGHDT; CDR2 reads YYEEEE. Trimming cost V 3 bases and J 2 bases; bases outside gene matches: 3. This CDR3 is built from 14 residues. The CDR3 spells CASSWDRNTDTQYF. CDR3 sequence (DNA): TGTGCCAGCAGCTGGGACAGAAACACAGATACGCAGTATTTT.

This chain uses TRBV7-2 with TRBJ2-7, with D tentatively TRBD2 (6 bases). Germline V CDR1 and CDR2: SGHTA, FQGNSA. Between the trimmed V and J ends, which lost 2 bases and 7 bases, there was a span of 12 bases. The CDR3 has 13 amino acids. CDR3 DNA sequence: TGTGCCAGCAGCTTATCCCCGGCGGGGGAGCAGTACTTC. It codes for CASSLSPAGEQYF.

The chain has TRBV19 and TRBJ2-7; 8 bases line up with TRBD1. Germline V CDR1 and CDR2: LNHDA, SQIVND (reference sequence). There are 15 residues in the CDR3. With 3 bases clipped from V and 2 bases from J, the junction kept 6 bases outside the gene matches. CDR3 in DNA: TGTGCCAGTAGTATTGGGCAGGGGGCAACCTACGAGCAGTACTTC. It is translated as CASSIGQGATYEQYF.

This clone was picked up a small number of times. The CDR3 sequence is CASSVRTGGQGGYTF. The CDR3 DNA is TGTGCCAGCAGTGTACGGACAGGGGGTCAAGGTGGCTACACCTTC. V usage is TRBV2 and J usage is TRBJ1-2; 10 nucleotides line up with TRBD1. The CDR3 length is 15 residues. Trimming cost V 4 bases and J 7 bases; bases outside gene matches: 9. CDR1 is SNHLY, CDR2 FYNNEI, per germline. Together with reference TRBV2 and TRBJ1-2, the CDR3 gives the full variable domain: EPEVTQTPSHQVTQMGQEVILRCVPISNHLYFYWYRQILGQKVEFLVSFYNNEISEKSEIFDDQFSVERPDGSNFTLKIRSTKLEDSAMYFCASSVRTGGQGGYTFGSGTRLTVV.

This rearrangement joins TRBV9 to TRBJ2-3; 15 positions agree with TRBD2. V trimming: 2 bases; J trimming: 2 bases; junction bases outside the gene matches: 3. CDR1 is SGDLS, CDR2 YYNGEE, per germline. The CDR3 consists of 17 residues. This chain's CDR3 is CASSVGLAGGPTDTQYF. The CDR3, as DNA: TGTGCCAGCAGCGTTGGACTAGCGGGAGGGCCCACAGATACGCAGTATTTT.